This TCR beta chain stems from a study of control samples from healthy donors and cancer patients. Data came from immunoSEQ multiplex PCR; TCRdb stores just in-frame clones and leaves some out. Among 40,000 to 50,000 clones, less than 95% were seen once, and the ten largest hold about 24%. This receptor was obtained from a man aged 55 to 70 in good health. Sample: blood.

CDR3 loop: CASGTSGRASEQYF. CDR3 nucleotide sequence: TGTGCCAGCGGGACTAGCGGGAGGGCTTCAGAGCAGTACTTC. The V and J genes are TRBV9 and TRBJ2-7; 16 bases match TRBD2. Germline CDR1 SGDLS, CDR2 YYNGEE. V lost 7 bases to trimming and J lost 7 bases; unmatched junction nucleotides: 5. This CDR3 is 14 amino acids long.